The clone carrying this T cell receptor beta chain was counted a few times. The sample belongs to a study of blood T cell repertoires in COVID-19. V trimming: 8 bases; J trimming: 2 bases; junction bases outside the gene matches: 20. Per germline, CDR1 LGHNT and CDR2 FRNRAP. The CDR3 totals 18 residues. Using immunoSEQ multiplex PCR, the repertoire was profiled, and TCRdb retains in-frame clones only, with some absent. The profile covers 210,000 or so clones, with roughly 90% appearing a single time and around 7% taken by the ten largest. This receptor was taken from a man aged 35 to 55 with acute or convalescent COVID-19. V and J are TRBV12-5 and TRBJ2-7; the match to TRBD1 covers 8 bases. Sequencing input: peripheral blood. The CDR3 DNA sequence: TGTGCTAGTATGAATCAGGGGGCGACGGTTTGGGGCACCTACGAGCAGTACTTC. It specifies CASMNQGATVWGTYEQYF. The full variable domain, rest sourced from reference TRBV12-5 and TRBJ2-7, is DARVTQTPRHKVTEMGQEVTMRCQPILGHNTVFWYRQTMMQGLELLAYFRNRAPLDDSGMPKDRFSAEMPDATLATLKIQPSEPRDSAVYFCASMNQGATVWGTYEQYFGPGTRLTVT.